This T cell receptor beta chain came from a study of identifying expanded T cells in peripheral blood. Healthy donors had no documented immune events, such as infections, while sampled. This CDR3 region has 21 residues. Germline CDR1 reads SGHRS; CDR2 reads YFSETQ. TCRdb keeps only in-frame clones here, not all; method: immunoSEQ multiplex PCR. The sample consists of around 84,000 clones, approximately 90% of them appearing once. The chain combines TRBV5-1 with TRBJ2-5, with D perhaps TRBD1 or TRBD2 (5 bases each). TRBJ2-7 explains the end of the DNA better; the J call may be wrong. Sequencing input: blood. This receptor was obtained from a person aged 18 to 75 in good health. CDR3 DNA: TGCGCCAGCAGATCTCGAAAGGGACCCACAGCGTATACAAAAATTTACTACGAGCAGTACTTC. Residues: CASRSRKGPTAYTKIYYEQYF.